The present entry profiles one T cell receptor (beta chain) with its context. The target of this receptor is not known. The record has no base qualities; no much larger clone is one base away. The immunoSEQ Assay, a bias-controlled multiplex PCR, was used to amplify TCRbeta CDR3 regions from genomic DNA. The study's processing was this. The number of nucleated cells in each sample was estimated from the amplification of reference gene primers within the assay. To quantify the absolute abundance of each unique TCRbeta CDR3 rearrangement, sequence reads were collapsed and filtered. Productive Simpson clonality was computed per sample as the square root of Simpson's diversity index over productive rearrangements. This is the immuneACCESS table as TCRdb keeps it, with only in-frame sequences that have V and J called. A part of the clones is gone; compared with another copy, unresolved V genes explain less than half, and the rest is unexplained. V and J calls and clone size are copied from that table; D and trimming were computed from the DNA. This sample is represented by a few hundred thousand clones; 85% to 90% of them were singletons. The top ten hold less than 5% of the sample.

V and J are truncated by 6 bases and 4 bases respectively, leaving an intervening sequence of 10 bases. The CDR3 numbers 13 residues from cysteine through phenylalanine. The only DNA kept is the CDR3, 39 bases in frame from the first base. The germline V gene encodes CDR1 MNHEY and CDR2 SVGAGI. A second Seattle source provided samples from volunteer blood donors who had recovered from COVID-19. The collaborating institutions used their own protocols to collect whole blood in K2EDTA tubes. For TCRbeta analysis, collaborator samples were shipped as frozen whole blood, as isolated PBMCs, or as DNA extracted from either sample type. These data belong to a study of blood T cell repertoires in COVID-19 (dated by TCRdb to the early 2020s). Broadly, across the study: Collaborator samples came from the United States, Italy and Spain and covered acute and convalescent phases of COVID-19. The prospective study material was composed of cDNA or gDNA derived from T cells, B-cell-depleted T cells, or PBMCs. Deeply sampled blood TCRbeta repertoires from subjects exposed to, actively infected with, or recovered from COVID-19 were included in the dataset. The repertoires were released in a freely available public database intended as a resource for research on the immune response to SARS-CoV-2. Samples were obtained from the ongoing ImmuneRACE study (first 160 participants) and from about 1,300 subjects provided by 6 global collaborators. Sample metadata almost always included a de-identified subject ID, COVID-19 status, age in years and sex. HLA class I and class II types, where available, came from metadata supplied by the sample provider rather than from assay-based typing.

What the authors observed across the whole study: How much clinical and demographic metadata was included differed by source and by participant, and the metadata was provided uncurated.

The V and J segments used are TRBV6-5 and TRBJ1-5; tentative D gene TRBD1, with 5 bases matching. The receptor was derived from a woman between 35 and 50 years old who had recovered from COVID-19. The sample comprised peripheral blood. CDR3 protein: CASRWTLNQPQHF. The DNA reads as follows: TGTGCCAGCAGGTGGACACTAAATCAGCCCCAGCATTTT.